The rows below give T cell receptor beta chains drawn from one sample of a study of glioma-infiltrating T cells after dendritic cell vaccination. Only in-frame clones appear in the TCRdb table, and some are missing; sequencing was by immunoSEQ multiplex PCR. The sample includes approximately 99,000 clones, less than 90% seen only once; the top ten take approximately 5.4%. The specimen comprised blood, sampled after dendritic cell vaccination. The receptors come from a human donor with glioblastoma. CDR3s include the opening cysteine and the closing phenylalanine or tryptophan. The order of the fields is V gene, clone size, J gene, D gene, CDR3 protein, CDR3 DNA. A D gene is named only where the DNA matches it firmly. Clone size, where shown, is once, few, many, or a class for clones that have expanded.

V gene: TRBV6-5; clone size: .; J gene: TRBJ2-2; D gene: TRBD1; CDR3 protein: CASSLSTGASGELFF; CDR3 DNA: TGTGCCAGCAGTTTATCAACAGGGGCATCCGGGGAGCTGTTTTTT
V gene: TRBV7-7; clone size: once; J gene: TRBJ2-2; D gene: .; CDR3 protein: CASSLGTTNTGELFF; CDR3 DNA: TGTGCTAGCAGCTTAGGTACTACGAACACCGGGGAGCTGTTTTTT
V gene: TRBV6-1; clone size: .; J gene: TRBJ2-3; D gene: .; CDR3 protein: CASSETPGGGGMGDTQYF; CDR3 DNA: TGTGCCAGCAGTGAAACTCCCGGAGGTGGAGGGATGGGAGATACGCAGTATTTT
V gene: TRBV9; clone size: .; J gene: TRBJ2-1; D gene: .; CDR3 protein: CASSVASRYNEQFF; CDR3 DNA: TGTGCCAGCAGCGTAGCGAGCAGGTACAATGAGCAGTTCTTC
V gene: TRBV5-1; clone size: once; J gene: TRBJ2-1; D gene: TRBD1; CDR3 protein: CASSSGQGKNEQFF; CDR3 DNA: TGCGCCAGCAGCTCGGGACAGGGCAAGAATGAGCAGTTCTTC
V gene: TRBV5-1; clone size: .; J gene: TRBJ1-2; D gene: .; CDR3 protein: CASSLSGAYLINYGYTF; CDR3 DNA: TGCGCCAGCAGCTTGTCTGGGGCTTATCTTATTAACTATGGCTACACCTTC
V gene: TRBV7-9; clone size: .; J gene: TRBJ2-5; D gene: TRBD1; CDR3 protein: CASSPWTGGQETQYF; CDR3 DNA: TGTGCCAGCAGCCCGTGGACAGGGGGCCAAGAGACCCAGTACTTC
V gene: TRBV7-7; clone size: .; J gene: TRBJ2-7; D gene: .; CDR3 protein: CASSFTPGSHEQYF; CDR3 DNA: TGTGCTAGCAGCTTTACCCCGGGGAGCCACGAGCAGTACTTC
V gene: TRBV9; clone size: .; J gene: TRBJ1-6; D gene: TRBD1; CDR3 protein: CASSVVGTENSPLHF; CDR3 DNA: TGTGCCAGCAGCGTAGTGGGGACAGAGAATTCACCCCTCCACTTT
V gene: TRBV29-1; clone size: .; J gene: TRBJ1-2; D gene: TRBD1; CDR3 protein: CSVADRGHYGYTF; CDR3 DNA: TGCAGCGTGGCGGACAGGGGGCACTATGGCTACACCTTC
V gene: TRBV7-9; clone size: .; J gene: TRBJ1-1; D gene: .; CDR3 protein: CASSFGGGRTNTEAFF; CDR3 DNA: TGTGCCAGCAGCTTTGGTGGCGGGCGGACGAACACTGAAGCTTTCTTT
V gene: TRBV28; clone size: .; J gene: TRBJ2-3; D gene: .; CDR3 protein: CASSFQGTDTQYF; CDR3 DNA: TGTGCCAGCAGTTTCCAGGGCACAGATACGCAGTATTTT
V gene: TRBV6-5; clone size: .; J gene: TRBJ1-2; D gene: TRBD1; CDR3 protein: CASGGQRNYGYTF; CDR3 DNA: TGTGCCAGCGGGGGACAGAGAAACTATGGCTACACCTTC
V gene: TRBV5-1; clone size: .; J gene: TRBJ1-1; D gene: TRBD1; CDR3 protein: CASSLGQGSTEAFF; CDR3 DNA: TGCGCCAGCAGCTTGGGACAGGGGAGCACTGAAGCTTTCTTT
V gene: TRBV5-6; clone size: .; J gene: TRBJ2-1; D gene: TRBD1; CDR3 protein: CASSKNRGREQFF; CDR3 DNA: TGTGCCAGCAGCAAAAACAGGGGGCGAGAGCAGTTCTTC
V gene: TRBV7-2; clone size: .; J gene: TRBJ2-7; D gene: TRBD2; CDR3 protein: CASSLGPGGEQYF; CDR3 DNA: TGTGCCAGCAGCTTGGGCCCGGGGGGCGAGCAGTACTTC
V gene: TRBV28; clone size: once; J gene: TRBJ2-7; D gene: TRBD2; CDR3 protein: CASSLSGDVYEQYF; CDR3 DNA: TGTGCCAGCAGTTTAAGCGGGGACGTCTACGAGCAGTACTTC
V gene: TRBV19; clone size: .; J gene: TRBJ1-1; D gene: .; CDR3 protein: CASNRHGGTEAFF; CDR3 DNA: TGTGCCAGTAATAGACATGGGGGGACTGAAGCTTTCTTT
V gene: TRBV27; clone size: .; J gene: TRBJ2-1; D gene: .; CDR3 protein: CASRSTGDTYNEQFF; CDR3 DNA: TGTGCCAGCAGGTCTACGGGAGATACCTACAATGAGCAGTTCTTC
V gene: TRBV19; clone size: .; J gene: TRBJ1-5; D gene: TRBD1; CDR3 protein: CASSGQGGNQPQHF; CDR3 DNA: TGTGCCAGTAGTGGACAGGGAGGCAATCAGCCCCAGCATTTT
V gene: TRBV6-1; clone size: .; J gene: TRBJ1-1; D gene: TRBD1; CDR3 protein: CASSEQGGNTEAFF; CDR3 DNA: TGTGCCAGCAGTGAACAGGGGGGGAACACTGAAGCTTTCTTT
V gene: TRBV11-3; clone size: once; J gene: TRBJ2-3; D gene: .; CDR3 protein: CASSKDSRTDTQYF; CDR3 DNA: TGTGCCAGTTCGAAGGACAGCCGCACAGATACGCAGTATTTT
V gene: TRBV28; clone size: .; J gene: TRBJ1-1; D gene: .; CDR3 protein: CATLGGLRDTEAFF; CDR3 DNA: TGTGCCACTTTGGGCGGGCTCCGGGACACTGAAGCTTTCTTT
V gene: TRBV2; clone size: .; J gene: TRBJ1-5; D gene: .; CDR3 protein: CASSGNRALQGAQHF; CDR3 DNA: TGTGCCAGCAGTGGAAATCGGGCCCTACAAGGGGCCCAGCATTTT